This T cell receptor (beta chain) originates from a study of identical twins. TCRdb called the 5' RACE reads again in MiXCR, with one record for every CDR3 protein. The top ten hold more than 2.5% of the sample, which has 550,000 to 700,000 distinct CDR3 sequences, 9% to 10% seen once. This CDR3 is 15 amino acids long. Germline V lookup: CDR1 SGHTA, CDR2 FQGNSA. Trimming left V 5 bases short and J 10 bases short, with 22 bases between. Whole-study results and caveats: Among monozygotic twins, out-of-frame TCR alpha sharing exceeded what models predicted. Twins shared beta out-of-frame sequences in excess, but this excess was weaker.

This clonotype turned up a few times. Its cognate antigen is unknown. This sample also appeared in a second study, on yellow fever vaccine responses in identical twins. That paper notes: Vaccine T cell responses of twins reportedly seemed partly convergent and partly personalized.

The sample taken for sequencing was PBMCs. The J gene is TRBJ2-3, the V gene TRBV7-2, with D unclear. The receptor was derived from a woman between 18 and 30 years old in good health. The DNA for the CDR3 is TGTGCCAGCAGCCCTATTCGTGGGGAAGTGACTGCGCAGTATTTT. Amino acids: CASSPIRGEVTAQYF.